These 25 T cell receptor beta chains were sequenced from one sample in a study of cytomegalovirus exposure and HLA in healthy donors. It was with 60 Vbeta and 13 Jbeta primers that the PCR ran. Here immunoSEQ multiplex PCR was the method, and the copy in TCRdb shows in-frame clones only, minus some. The sample includes more than 70,000 clones, 70% to 80% of them seen just once. The specimen was PBMCs. The receptors derive from a woman between 45 and 65 years old in good health and CMV-seropositive.

The V and J genes are TRBV5-1 and TRBJ1-5; D unresolved. The V end lost 0 bases, the J end lost 7 bases, and 8 bases lay between the germline ends. Germline V lookup: CDR1 SGHRS, CDR2 YFSETQ. CDR3 length equals 13 residues. The CDR3 protein is CASSLDEGQPQHF. In DNA, the CDR3 is TGCGCCAGCAGCTTGGATGAGGGACAGCCCCAGCATTTT.

The V and J genes are TRBV4-3 and TRBJ2-1; 8 bases match TRBD2. The length of the CDR3 is 19 residues. After removal of 0 bases from V and 3 bases from J, the junction contained 13 bases not matched to a gene. CDR1 is LGHNA and CDR2 is YSLEER in the germline V gene. In DNA, the CDR3 is TGCGCCAGCAGCCAAGATGGAGGTACAGCGGGAGACGGCTACAATGAGCAGTTCTTC. Translating gives CASSQDGGTAGDGYNEQFF.

This clone showed up just a few times. The gene calls are TRBV13 and TRBJ2-5; TRBD2 is a possible D gene (5 bases). The J call is in doubt because the DNA end fits TRBJ2-7 better. Germline loops: CDR1 PRHDT, CDR2 FYEKMQ (reference sequence). The CDR3 is 13 amino acids. This chain's CDR3 is CASSLGSKYEQYF. In DNA form, the CDR3 reads TGTGCCAGCAGCTTGGGGAGCAAATACGAGCAGTACTTC.

The V call is TRBV7-2, the J call TRBJ1-2; TRBD1 matches at 8 bases. CDR1 is SGHTA and CDR2 is FQGNSA in the germline V gene. The V segment lost 4 bases and the J segment 5 bases; nucleotides outside the gene matches: 9. This CDR3 has 15 amino acids. The CDR3 coding sequence is TGTGCCAGCAGCTCGGGGACGACAGGGGTGTATGGCTACACCTTC. This sequence encodes CASSSGTTGVYGYTF.

The chain couples TRBV4-3 to TRBJ2-7; TRBD1 is a possible D gene (6 bases). V was cut by 1 base and J by 3 bases, with 13 bases left in between. The V gene's germline CDR1 is LGHNA and CDR2 YSLEER. This CDR3 spans 15 amino acids. CDR3 sequence: CASSQGEPGHYEQYF. The CDR3 bases are TGCGCCAGCAGCCAAGGAGAGCCGGGACACTACGAGCAGTACTTC.

The CDR3 is CASRLLAGGRETQYF. The CDR3 nucleotides are TGTGCCAGCAGATTACTAGCGGGGGGTCGGGAGACCCAGTACTTC. The chain has TRBV6-6 and TRBJ2-5, with 12 bases aligning to TRBD2. V lost 6 bases to trimming and J lost 5 bases; unmatched junction nucleotides: 7. CDR3 length equals 15 residues. CDR1 is MNHNY and CDR2 is SVGAGI in the germline V gene (reference sequence).

The J gene is TRBJ1-2, the V gene TRBV4-2, with D perhaps matching TRBD1 (5 bases). Germline V CDR1 and CDR2: LGHNA, YNFKEQ. This CDR3 region has 15 residues. V lost 0 bases and J lost 6, with 14 bases in between. DNA for the CDR3: TGTGCCAGCAGCCAAGAAGCGGGACCAGTTGATGGCTACACCTTC. This translates into CASSQEAGPVDGYTF.

The table lists this clone with a few counts. This sequence joins TRBV11-2 and TRBJ2-5, with a possible D match to TRBD2 (5 bases). V lost 5 bases and J lost 5, with 12 bases in between. From germline, CDR1 is SGHAT and CDR2 FQNNGV. This CDR3 is 13 amino acids long. The CDR3 bases are TGTGCCAGCAGCCATGTCGGGGTGGAGACCCAGTACTTC. Protein: CASSHVGVETQYF.

This clone was seen more than once but under ten times. In nucleotides, the CDR3 is TGTGCCAGCAGTTCCGGGGGACAGGAGAACACTGAAGCTTTCTTT. Protein product: CASSSGGQENTEAFF. This chain uses TRBV6-1 with TRBJ1-1, with 8 bases that match TRBD1. V lost 5 bases to trimming and J lost 1 base; unmatched junction nucleotides: 6. CDR1 is MNHNS, CDR2 SASEGT, per germline. This CDR3 is built from 15 residues.

The V call is TRBV2, the J call TRBJ2-5; 7 bases map to TRBD1. Germline V CDR1 and CDR2: SNHLY, FYNNEI. V lost 7 bases to trimming and J lost 2 bases; unmatched junction nucleotides: 4. The CDR3 loop spans 13 amino acids. CDR3 loop: CASITGQQETQYF. Here the CDR3 DNA reads TGTGCCAGCATCACGGGACAGCAAGAGACCCAGTACTTC.

The chain links TRBV28 to TRBJ2-7; 9 bases align to TRBD2. V gave up 2 bases and J gave up 1 base; unmatched junction bases: 9. This CDR3 spans 17 amino acids. Germline CDR1 is MDHEN and CDR2 is SYDVKM. Written as DNA, the CDR3 is TGTGCCAGCAGTTTAAAGCTAGCGGGAATCCCGTCCTACGAGCAGTACTTC. This translates into CASSLKLAGIPSYEQYF. Looking up the rest from reference TRBV28 and TRBJ2-7 gives the full variable domain: DVKVTQSSRYLVKRTGEKVFLECVQDMDHENMFWYRQDPGLGLRLIYFSYDVKMKEKGDIPEGYSVSREKKERFSLILESASTNQTSMYLCASSLKLAGIPSYEQYFGPGTRLTVT.

This clone was picked up one time. Other DNA sequences in this specimen translate into the identical CDR3. J is TRBJ2-7 and V is TRBV9; 8 nucleotides match TRBD1. With V trimmed by 3 bases and J by 3 bases, 2 bases remained unmatched. The germline gives CDR1 SGDLS, CDR2 YYNGEE. The CDR3 is 13 residues long. The CDR3 spells CASSGTGGYEQYF. The CDR3 region has the DNA TGTGCCAGCAGCGGTACAGGGGGCTACGAGCAGTACTTC.

V is TRBV7-9 and J is TRBJ2-1; 7 positions match TRBD2. The CDR3 covers 14 residues. Germline assignment: CDR1 SEHNR and CDR2 FQNEAQ (reference sequence). With 10 bases clipped from V and 7 bases from J, the junction kept 13 bases outside the gene matches. The CDR3 bases are TGTGCCACTTATCAGACCGCCGGGGGGAATGAGCAGTTCTTC. This sequence encodes CATYQTAGGNEQFF.

The V gene is TRBV21-1, the J gene TRBJ1-1; the D call TRBD1 from the table was never checked on the DNA. TRBV21-1 is flagged as a pseudogene. This CDR3 contains 17 residues. This CDR3 is CASRNRRTDPMNTEAFF. The CDR3 coding sequence is TGTGCCAGCAGAAACAGGCGGACAGATCCCATGAACACTGAAGCTTTCTTT.

This clone was observed a few times. The genes are TRBV28 and TRBJ1-2, with 7 bases fitting TRBD1. There are 15 residues in the CDR3. Germline V CDR1 and CDR2: MDHEN, SYDVKM. V trimming: 4 bases; J trimming: 4 bases; junction bases outside the gene matches: 9. CDR3 coding DNA: TGTGCCAGCAGTTCCCCTCCAGGGGGAAGCTATGGCTACACCTTC. This codes for CASSSPPGGSYGYTF.

The chain is built from TRBV6-5 and TRBJ2-7, with D possibly TRBD2 on 5 matching bases. V was cut by 6 bases and J by 2 bases, with 17 bases left in between. CDR3 length: 15 amino acids. Looked up from germline, CDR1 is MNHEY and CDR2 is SVGAGI. In DNA, the CDR3 is TGTGCCAGCAGGAGGTCGGGGAAGCTCGCCTACGAGCAGTACTTC. Translation: CASRRSGKLAYEQYF.

V is TRBV1 and J is TRBJ1-2. TRBV1 is a recognized pseudogene. This CDR3 contains 15 residues. CDR3: CTSSPFREPRYSYTF. CDR3 sequence (DNA): TGCACCAGCAGCCCCTTCCGGGAGCCCCGTTATAGCTACACCTTC.

The chain employs TRBV2 and TRBJ1-4; 9 bases fit TRBD1. The junction had 7 bases not matched to a gene; V was cut back by 6 bases and J by 8 bases. This CDR3 spans 14 amino acids. The V gene's germline CDR1 is SNHLY and CDR2 FYNNEI. The CDR3 protein is CASRVQGALEKLFF. CDR3 DNA sequence: TGTGCCAGCAGGGTACAGGGGGCCTTGGAAAAACTGTTTTTT. The variable domain in full, with the rest retrieved from reference TRBV2 and TRBJ1-4, is EPEVTQTPSHQVTQMGQEVILRCVPISNHLYFYWYRQILGQKVEFLVSFYNNEISEKSEIFDDQFSVERPDGSNFTLKIRSTKLEDSAMYFCASRVQGALEKLFFGSGTQLSVL.

CDR3 in DNA: TGTGCCAGCTCCACTAGCTACACAGATACGCAGTATTTT. This encodes CASSTSYTDTQYF. This rearrangement joins TRBV6-1 to TRBJ2-3; TRBD2 might be the D (6 bases). Deletions cut 8 bases from V and 2 bases from J, with 11 bases between. The CDR3 spans 13 residues. Germline-derived CDR1 and CDR2 are MNHNS and SASEGT.

The rearrangement joins TRBV6-1 to TRBJ1-4; 9 nucleotides line up with TRBD1. V lost 7 bases to trimming and J lost 8 bases; unmatched junction nucleotides: 11. The germline gives CDR1 MNHNS, CDR2 SASEGT. This CDR3 region has 15 residues. The CDR3 sequence: CASNIAGTGREKLFF. DNA of the CDR3: TGTGCCAGCAACATAGCCGGGACAGGGCGCGAAAAACTGTTTTTT.

Only a few counts were recorded for this clone. V usage is TRBV19 and J usage is TRBJ1-6, with a tentative D call TRBD1 (6 bases). The CDR3 consists of 17 residues. Germline CDR1 and CDR2: LNHDA and SQIVND (reference sequence). V dropped 6 bases and J dropped 0 bases, with 15 bases sitting between them. CDR3 bases: TGTGCCAGTAGCAAGGACAGTTTATCCTCCTATAATTCACCCCTCCACTTT. This translates into CASSKDSLSSYNSPLHF.

This clone was recorded a few times. The CDR3 DNA sequence: TGTGCCAGCAGCTTGGGAATCAGGACAGGGGACATGAACACTGAAGCTTTCTTT. It yields the protein CASSLGIRTGDMNTEAFF. The chain combines TRBV5-4 with TRBJ1-1; 9 nucleotides line up with TRBD1. The CDR3 runs to 18 residues. Germline V gene lookup returns CDR1 SGHNT and CDR2 YYREEE (reference sequence). The ends lost 0 bases at V and 0 bases at J; junction bases unmatched: 9.

This clone has a single count. The chain recombines TRBV6-1 with TRBJ1-2; 7 bases map to TRBD1. After removal of 6 bases from V and 4 bases from J, the junction contained 8 bases not matched to a gene. This CDR3 is 14 amino acids long. Germline lookup yields CDR1 MNHNS and CDR2 SASEGT. CDR3 sequence: CASRAGQASYGYTF. The CDR3 DNA is TGTGCCAGCAGAGCCGGACAGGCGAGCTATGGCTACACCTTC.

CDR3 sequence (DNA): TGTGCCACCTCCCCGGGACACTCTAGCAATCAGCCCCAGCATTTT. This codes for CATSPGHSSNQPQHF. The gene calls are TRBV10-3 and TRBJ1-5, with D possibly matching TRBD1 (6 bases). Germline CDR1 ENHRY, CDR2 SYGVKD. This CDR3 spans 15 amino acids. Deletions cut 10 bases from V and 0 bases from J, with 16 bases between.

V and J are TRBV11-3 and TRBJ2-2; possible D gene TRBD1, 6 bases. CDR1 is SGHNT, CDR2 YENEEA, per germline. Trimming cost V 5 bases and J 6 bases, with 16 bases left between them. CDR3 length: 15 residues. DNA of the CDR3: TGTGCCAGCAGCCCCGTGGACAGTGCCCCCGGGGAGCTGTTTTTT. Translation gives CASSPVDSAPGELFF.